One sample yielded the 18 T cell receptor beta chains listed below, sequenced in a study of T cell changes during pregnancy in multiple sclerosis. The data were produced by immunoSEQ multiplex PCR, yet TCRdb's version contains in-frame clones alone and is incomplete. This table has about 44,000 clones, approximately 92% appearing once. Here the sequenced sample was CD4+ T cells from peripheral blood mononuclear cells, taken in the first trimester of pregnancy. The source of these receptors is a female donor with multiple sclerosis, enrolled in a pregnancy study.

The CDR3 nucleotides read TGTGCCAGCAGTTACGACAGGGCCACTGAAGCTTTCTTT. This encodes CASSYDRATEAFF. The genes are TRBV6-5 and TRBJ1-1; 7 nucleotides match TRBD1. This CDR3 is built from 13 residues. Unmatched junction bases numbered 1, after V lost 2 bases and J lost 4 bases. CDR1 and CDR2 from the germline V gene are MNHEY and SVGAGI.

CDR3 residues: CAISGGLAGARVEQFF. The CDR3 DNA reads TGTGCCATCAGTGGGGGACTAGCGGGCGCGCGAGTTGAGCAGTTCTTC. The chain is built from TRBV10-3 and TRBJ2-1; 12 bases are a match to TRBD2. Germline-derived CDR1 and CDR2 are ENHRY and SYGVKD. The ends lost 4 bases at V and 9 bases at J; junction bases unmatched: 10. The CDR3 spans 16 residues.

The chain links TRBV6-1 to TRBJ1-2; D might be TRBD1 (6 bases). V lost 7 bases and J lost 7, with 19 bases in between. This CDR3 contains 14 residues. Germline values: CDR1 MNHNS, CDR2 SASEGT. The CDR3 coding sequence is TGTGCCAGCACCGATGCGGGGGCGCTGGGTGGCTACACCTTC. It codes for CASTDAGALGGYTF.

The CDR3: CAIRGTSGADEQYF. The CDR3 DNA reads TGTGCCATCAGGGGGACCTCAGGGGCCGACGAGCAGTACTTC. This chain joins TRBV10-3 and TRBJ2-7, with a tentative D call TRBD1 (6 bases). CDR3 length: 14 amino acids. Germline V gene lookup returns CDR1 ENHRY and CDR2 SYGVKD. With 6 bases removed from V and 5 bases from J, the gap between germline ends came to 17 bases.

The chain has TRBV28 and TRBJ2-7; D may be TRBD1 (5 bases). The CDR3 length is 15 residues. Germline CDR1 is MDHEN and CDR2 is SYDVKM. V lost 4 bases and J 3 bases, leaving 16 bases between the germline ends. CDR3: CASSSRGSFHYEQYF. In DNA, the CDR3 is TGTGCCAGCAGTTCAAGGGGATCATTCCACTACGAGCAGTACTTC.

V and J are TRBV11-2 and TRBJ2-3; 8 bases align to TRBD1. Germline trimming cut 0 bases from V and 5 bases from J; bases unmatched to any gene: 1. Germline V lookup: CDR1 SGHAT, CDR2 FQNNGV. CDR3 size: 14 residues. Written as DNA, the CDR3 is TGTGCCAGCAGCTTAGAACAGGGGGTAGATACGCAGTATTTT. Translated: CASSLEQGVDTQYF.

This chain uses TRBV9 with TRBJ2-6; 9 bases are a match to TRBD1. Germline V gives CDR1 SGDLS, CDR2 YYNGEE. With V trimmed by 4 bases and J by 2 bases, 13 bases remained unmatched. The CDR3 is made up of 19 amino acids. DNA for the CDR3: TGTGCCAGCAGCAAAAAGACGGGACAGGGAGGAGCTGGGGCCAACGTCCTGACTTTC. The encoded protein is CASSKKTGQGGAGANVLTF.

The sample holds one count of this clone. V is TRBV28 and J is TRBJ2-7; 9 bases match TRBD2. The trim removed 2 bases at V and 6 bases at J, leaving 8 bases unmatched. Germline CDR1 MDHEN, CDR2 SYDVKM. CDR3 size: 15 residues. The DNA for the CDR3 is TGTGCCAGCAGTTTAATCGGCGGGAGGGGAGGCGAGCAGTACTTC. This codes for CASSLIGGRGGEQYF.

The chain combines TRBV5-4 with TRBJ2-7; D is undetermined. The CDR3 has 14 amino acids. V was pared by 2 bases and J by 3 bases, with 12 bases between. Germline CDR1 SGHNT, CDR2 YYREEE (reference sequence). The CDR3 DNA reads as TGTGCCAGCAGCTTTGGATACAGAGACTACGAGCAGTACTTC. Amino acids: CASSFGYRDYEQYF.

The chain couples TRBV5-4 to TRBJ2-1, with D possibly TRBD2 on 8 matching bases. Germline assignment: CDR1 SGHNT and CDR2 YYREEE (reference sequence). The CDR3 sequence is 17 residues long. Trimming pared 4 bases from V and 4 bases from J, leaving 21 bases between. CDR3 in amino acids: CASSQGGGGHLYNEQFF. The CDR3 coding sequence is TGTGCCAGCAGCCAGGGGGGCGGGGGGCACTTATACAATGAGCAGTTCTTC. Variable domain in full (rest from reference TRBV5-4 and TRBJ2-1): ETGVTQSPTHLIKTRGQQVTLRCSSQSGHNTVSWYQQALGQGPQFIFQYYREEENGRGNFPPRFSGLQFPNYSSELNVNALELDDSALYLCASSQGGGGHLYNEQFFGPGTRLTVL.

DNA for the CDR3: TGTGCCGGACAGGGGGATTTTGAAAAACTGTTTTTT. Translated, it gives CAGQGDFEKLFF. The V call is TRBV30, the J call TRBJ1-4; 10 bases align to TRBD1. CDR3 length: 12 amino acids. The germline CDR1 and CDR2 sequences are GTSNPN and SVGIG (reference sequence). V shed 8 bases and J 7 bases; nucleotides not matched to a gene: 4.

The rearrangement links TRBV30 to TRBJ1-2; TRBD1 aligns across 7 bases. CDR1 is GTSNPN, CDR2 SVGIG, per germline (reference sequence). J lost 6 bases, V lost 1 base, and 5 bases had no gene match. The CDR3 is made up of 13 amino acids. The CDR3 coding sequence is TGTGCCTGGAGTGAATTGAGGGGGCATGGCTACACCTTC. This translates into CAWSELRGHGYTF.

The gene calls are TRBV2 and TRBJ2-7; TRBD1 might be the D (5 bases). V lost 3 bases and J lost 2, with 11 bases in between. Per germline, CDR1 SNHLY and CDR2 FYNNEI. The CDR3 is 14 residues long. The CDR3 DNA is TGTGCCAGCAGTGACGCCAGGGCCACCTACGAGCAGTACTTC. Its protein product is CASSDARATYEQYF.

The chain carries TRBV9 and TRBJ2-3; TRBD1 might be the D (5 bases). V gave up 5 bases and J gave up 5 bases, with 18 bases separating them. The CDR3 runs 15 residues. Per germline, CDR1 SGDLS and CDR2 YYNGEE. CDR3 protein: CASSPMIRDRDTQYF. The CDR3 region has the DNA TGTGCCAGCAGTCCAATGATCAGGGATAGAGATACGCAGTATTTT.

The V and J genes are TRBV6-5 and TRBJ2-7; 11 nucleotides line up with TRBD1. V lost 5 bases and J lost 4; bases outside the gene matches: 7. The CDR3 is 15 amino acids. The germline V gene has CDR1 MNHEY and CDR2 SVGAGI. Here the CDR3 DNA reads TGTGCCAGCAGTCCGGACAGGGGGCGAGGTTACGAGCAGTACTTC. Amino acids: CASSPDRGRGYEQYF.

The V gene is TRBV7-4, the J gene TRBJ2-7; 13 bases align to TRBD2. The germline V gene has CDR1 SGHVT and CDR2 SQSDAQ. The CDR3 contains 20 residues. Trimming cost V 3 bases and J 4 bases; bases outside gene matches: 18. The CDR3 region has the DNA TGTGCCAGCAGCTTGGAAAGGACTAGCGGGAGCGCCTCCTCGTATTACGAGCAGTACTTC. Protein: CASSLERTSGSASSYYEQYF.

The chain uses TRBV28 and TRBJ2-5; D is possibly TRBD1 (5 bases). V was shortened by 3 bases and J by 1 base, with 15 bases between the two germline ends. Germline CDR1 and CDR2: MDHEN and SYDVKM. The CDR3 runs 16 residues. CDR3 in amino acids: CASSLTLGHIQETQYF. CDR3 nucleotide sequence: TGTGCCAGCAGTTTGACATTAGGACACATCCAAGAGACCCAGTACTTC. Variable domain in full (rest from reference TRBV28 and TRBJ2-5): DVKVTQSSRYLVKRTGEKVFLECVQDMDHENMFWYRQDPGLGLRLIYFSYDVKMKEKGDIPEGYSVSREKKERFSLILESASTNQTSMYLCASSLTLGHIQETQYFGPGTRLLVL.

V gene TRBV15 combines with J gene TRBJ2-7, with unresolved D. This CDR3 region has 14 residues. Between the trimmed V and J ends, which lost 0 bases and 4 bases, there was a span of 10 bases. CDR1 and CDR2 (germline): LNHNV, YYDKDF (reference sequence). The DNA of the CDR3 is TGTGCCACCAGCAGAGATTCGCGCCCTTACGAGCAGTACTTC. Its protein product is CATSRDSRPYEQYF.